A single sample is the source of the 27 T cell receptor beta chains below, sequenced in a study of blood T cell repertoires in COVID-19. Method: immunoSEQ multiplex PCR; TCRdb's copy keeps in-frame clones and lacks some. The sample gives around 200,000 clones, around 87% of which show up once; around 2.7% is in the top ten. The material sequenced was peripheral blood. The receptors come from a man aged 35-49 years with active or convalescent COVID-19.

This chain's CDR3 is CASSLGGGGTMNTEAFF. The CDR3 region has the DNA TGTGCCAGCAGCCTGGGCGGTGGGGGGACCATGAACACTGAAGCTTTCTTT. The rearrangement joins TRBV5-5 to TRBJ1-1; possibly TRBD1 for D (5 bases). CDR3 length: 17 amino acids. The V end lost 4 bases, the J end lost 0 bases, and 19 bases lay between the germline ends. Germline assignment: CDR1 SGHKS and CDR2 YYEKEE (reference sequence).

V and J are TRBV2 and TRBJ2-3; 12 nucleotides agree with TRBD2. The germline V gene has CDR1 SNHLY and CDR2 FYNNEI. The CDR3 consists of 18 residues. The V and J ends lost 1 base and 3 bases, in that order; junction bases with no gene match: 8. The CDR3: CASSEGLAGGPRTDTQYF. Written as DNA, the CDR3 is TGTGCCAGCAGTGAAGGTCTAGCGGGGGGGCCGAGGACAGATACGCAGTATTTT.

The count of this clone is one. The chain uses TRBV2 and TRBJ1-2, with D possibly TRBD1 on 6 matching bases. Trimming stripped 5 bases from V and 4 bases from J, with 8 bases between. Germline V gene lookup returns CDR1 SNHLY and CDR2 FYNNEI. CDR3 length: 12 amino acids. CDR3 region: CASSPQGYGYTF. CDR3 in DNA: TGTGCCAGCAGTCCACAGGGCTATGGCTACACCTTC.

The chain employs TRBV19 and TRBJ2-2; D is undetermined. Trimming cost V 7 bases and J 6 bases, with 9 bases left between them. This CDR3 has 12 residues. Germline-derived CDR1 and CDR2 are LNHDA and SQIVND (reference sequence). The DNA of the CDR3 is TGTGCCAGTAAGAGAACCGCCGGGGAGCTGTTTTTT. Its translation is CASKRTAGELFF. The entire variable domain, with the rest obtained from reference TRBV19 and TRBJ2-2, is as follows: DGGITQSPKYLFRKEGQNVTLSCEQNLNHDAMYWYRQDPGQGLRLIYYSQIVNDFQKGDIAEGYSVSREKKESFPLTVTSAQKNPTAFYLCASKRTAGELFFGEGSRLTVL.

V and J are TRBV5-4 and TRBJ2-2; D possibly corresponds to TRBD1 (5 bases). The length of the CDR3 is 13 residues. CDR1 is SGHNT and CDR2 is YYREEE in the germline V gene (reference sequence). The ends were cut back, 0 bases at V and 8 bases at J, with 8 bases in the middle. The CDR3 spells CASSLGGGGELFF. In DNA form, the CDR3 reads TGTGCCAGCAGCTTGGGGGGCGGTGGGGAGCTGTTTTTT.

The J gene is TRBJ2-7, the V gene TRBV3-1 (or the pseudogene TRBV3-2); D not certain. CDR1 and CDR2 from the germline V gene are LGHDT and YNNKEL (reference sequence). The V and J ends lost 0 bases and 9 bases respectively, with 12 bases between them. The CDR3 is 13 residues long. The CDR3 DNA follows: TGTGCCAGCAGCCAAGAGGGCAAGATTGGGCAGTACTTC. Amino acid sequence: CASSQEGKIGQYF.

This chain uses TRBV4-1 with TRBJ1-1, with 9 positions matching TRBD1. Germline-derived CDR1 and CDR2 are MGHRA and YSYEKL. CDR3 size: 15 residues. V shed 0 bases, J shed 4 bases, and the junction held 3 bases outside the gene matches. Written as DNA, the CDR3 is TGCGCCAGCAGCCAAGATCGGGACAGGGCCACTGAAGCTTTCTTT. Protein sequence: CASSQDRDRATEAFF.

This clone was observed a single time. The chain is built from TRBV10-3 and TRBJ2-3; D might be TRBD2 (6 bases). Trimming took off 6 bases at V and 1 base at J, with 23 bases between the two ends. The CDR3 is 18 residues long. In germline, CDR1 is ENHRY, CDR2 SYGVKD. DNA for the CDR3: TGTGCCATCAGCACTCCCGGGGATGCCGGGGGAGGCACAGATACGCAGTATTTT. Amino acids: CAISTPGDAGGGTDTQYF.

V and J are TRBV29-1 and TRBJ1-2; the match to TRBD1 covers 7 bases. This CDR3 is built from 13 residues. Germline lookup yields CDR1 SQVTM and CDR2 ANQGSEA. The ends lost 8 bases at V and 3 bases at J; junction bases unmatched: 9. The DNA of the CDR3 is TGCAGCACCCGGACAGGCGGCGACTATGGCTACACCTTC. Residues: CSTRTGGDYGYTF.

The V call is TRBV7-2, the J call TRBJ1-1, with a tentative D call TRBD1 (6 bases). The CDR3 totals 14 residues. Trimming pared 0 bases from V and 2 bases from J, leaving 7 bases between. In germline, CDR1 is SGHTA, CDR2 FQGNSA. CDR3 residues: CASSLARGNTEAFF. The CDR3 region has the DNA TGTGCCAGCAGCTTAGCCAGGGGTAACACTGAAGCTTTCTTT.

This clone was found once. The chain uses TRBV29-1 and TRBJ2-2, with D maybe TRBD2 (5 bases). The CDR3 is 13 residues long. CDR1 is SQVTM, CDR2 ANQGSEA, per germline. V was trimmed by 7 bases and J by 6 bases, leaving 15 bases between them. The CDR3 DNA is TGCAGCGCAGCGGATCCTAAGGCCGGGGAGCTGTTTTTT. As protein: CSAADPKAGELFF.

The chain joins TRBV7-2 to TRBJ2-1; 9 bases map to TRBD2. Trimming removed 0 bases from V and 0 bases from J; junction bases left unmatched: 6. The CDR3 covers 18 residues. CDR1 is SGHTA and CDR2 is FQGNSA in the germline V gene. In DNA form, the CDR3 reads TGTGCCAGCAGCTTAGCGGGGCTAGCGGGGCTCTCCTACAATGAGCAGTTCTTC. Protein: CASSLAGLAGLSYNEQFF.

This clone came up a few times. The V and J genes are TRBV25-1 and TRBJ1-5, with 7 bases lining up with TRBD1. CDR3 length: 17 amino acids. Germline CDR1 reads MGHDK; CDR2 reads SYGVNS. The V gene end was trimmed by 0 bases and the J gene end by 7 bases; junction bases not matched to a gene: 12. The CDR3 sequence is CASSEYGQGVGRQPQHF. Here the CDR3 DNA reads TGTGCCAGCAGTGAATATGGGCAGGGGGTCGGTAGGCAGCCCCAGCATTTT.

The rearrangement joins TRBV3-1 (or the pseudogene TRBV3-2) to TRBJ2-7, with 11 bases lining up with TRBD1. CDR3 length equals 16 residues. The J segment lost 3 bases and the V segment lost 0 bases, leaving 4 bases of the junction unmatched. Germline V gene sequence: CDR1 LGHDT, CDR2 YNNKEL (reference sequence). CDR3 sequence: CASSQEGQGGNYEQYF. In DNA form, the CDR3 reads TGTGCCAGCAGCCAAGAGGGACAGGGGGGAAACTACGAGCAGTACTTC.

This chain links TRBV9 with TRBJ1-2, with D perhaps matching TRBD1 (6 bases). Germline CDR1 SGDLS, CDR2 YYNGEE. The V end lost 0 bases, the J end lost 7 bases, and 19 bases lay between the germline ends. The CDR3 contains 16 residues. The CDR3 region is CASSVDPTRGRGGYTF. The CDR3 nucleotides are TGTGCCAGCAGCGTAGACCCCACCAGGGGTAGAGGTGGCTACACCTTC.

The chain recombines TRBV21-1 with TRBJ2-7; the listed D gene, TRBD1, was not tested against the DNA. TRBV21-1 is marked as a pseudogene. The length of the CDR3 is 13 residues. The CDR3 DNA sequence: TGTGCCAGCAGCCTAGACAGGTCCTACGAGCAGTACTTC. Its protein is CASSLDRSYEQYF.

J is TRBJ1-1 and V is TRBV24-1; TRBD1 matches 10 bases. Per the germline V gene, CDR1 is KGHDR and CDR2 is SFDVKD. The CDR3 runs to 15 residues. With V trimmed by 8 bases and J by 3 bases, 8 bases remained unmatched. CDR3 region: CATMSGQGIDTEAFF. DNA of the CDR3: TGTGCCACCATGTCGGGACAGGGGATCGACACTGAAGCTTTCTTT.

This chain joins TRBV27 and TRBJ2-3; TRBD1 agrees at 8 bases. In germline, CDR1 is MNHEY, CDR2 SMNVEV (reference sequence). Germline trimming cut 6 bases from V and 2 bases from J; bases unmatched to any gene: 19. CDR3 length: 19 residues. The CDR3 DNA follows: TGTGCCAGCAGCAGAGAACAGGGGGAAACCGAAAGATCCACAGATACGCAGTATTTT. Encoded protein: CASSREQGETERSTDTQYF.

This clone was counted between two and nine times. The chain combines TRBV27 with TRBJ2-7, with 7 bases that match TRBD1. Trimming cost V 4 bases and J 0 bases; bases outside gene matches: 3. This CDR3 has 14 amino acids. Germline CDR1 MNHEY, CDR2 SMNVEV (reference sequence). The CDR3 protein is CASSSDRTSYEQYF. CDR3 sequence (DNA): TGTGCCAGCAGTTCGGACAGGACCTCCTACGAGCAGTACTTC.

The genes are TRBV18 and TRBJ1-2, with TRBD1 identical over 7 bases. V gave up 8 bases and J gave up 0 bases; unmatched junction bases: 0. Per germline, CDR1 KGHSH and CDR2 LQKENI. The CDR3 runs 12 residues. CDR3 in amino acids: CASGQANYGYTF. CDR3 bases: TGTGCCAGCGGACAGGCTAACTATGGCTACACCTTC.

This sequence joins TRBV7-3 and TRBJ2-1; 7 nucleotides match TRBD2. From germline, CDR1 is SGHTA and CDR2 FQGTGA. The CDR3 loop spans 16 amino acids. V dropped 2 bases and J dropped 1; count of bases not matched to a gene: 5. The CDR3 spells CASSLLAGGSYNEQFF. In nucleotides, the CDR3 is TGTGCCAGCAGCTTATTAGCCGGGGGGTCCTACAATGAGCAGTTCTTC. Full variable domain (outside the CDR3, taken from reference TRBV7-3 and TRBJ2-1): GAGVSQTPSNKVTEKGKYVELRCDPISGHTALYWYRQSLGQGPEFLIYFQGTGAADDSGLPNDRFFAVRPEGSVSTLKIQRTERGDSAVYLCASSLLAGGSYNEQFFGPGTRLTVL.

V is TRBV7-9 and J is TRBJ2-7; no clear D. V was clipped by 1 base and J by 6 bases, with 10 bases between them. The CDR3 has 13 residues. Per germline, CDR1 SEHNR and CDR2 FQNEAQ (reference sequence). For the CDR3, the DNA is TGTGCCAGCAGCTTAGAAAGACGCGGCGAGCAGTACTTC. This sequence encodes CASSLERRGEQYF.

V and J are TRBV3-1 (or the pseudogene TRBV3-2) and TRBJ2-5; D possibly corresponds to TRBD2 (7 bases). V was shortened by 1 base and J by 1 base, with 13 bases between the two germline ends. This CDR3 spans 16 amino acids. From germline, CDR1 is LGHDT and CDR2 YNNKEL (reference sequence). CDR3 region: CASSQALAGAQETQYF. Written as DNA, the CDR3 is TGTGCCAGCAGCCAAGCTCTCGCGGGGGCCCAAGAGACCCAGTACTTC.

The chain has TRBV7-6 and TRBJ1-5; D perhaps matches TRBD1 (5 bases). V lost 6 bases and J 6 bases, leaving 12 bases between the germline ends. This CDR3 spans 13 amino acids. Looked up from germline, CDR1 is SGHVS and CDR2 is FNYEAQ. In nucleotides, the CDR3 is TGTGCCAGCAGTACGACAGAGTCTCAGCCCCAGCATTTT. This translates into CASSTTESQPQHF.

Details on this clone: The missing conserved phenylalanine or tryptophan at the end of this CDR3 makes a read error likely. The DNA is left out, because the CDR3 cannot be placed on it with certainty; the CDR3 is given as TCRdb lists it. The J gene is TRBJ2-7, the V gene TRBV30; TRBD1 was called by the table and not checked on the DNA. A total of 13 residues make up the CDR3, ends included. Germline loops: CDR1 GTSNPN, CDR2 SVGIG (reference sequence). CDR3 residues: CAWSEGPSGKVVY.

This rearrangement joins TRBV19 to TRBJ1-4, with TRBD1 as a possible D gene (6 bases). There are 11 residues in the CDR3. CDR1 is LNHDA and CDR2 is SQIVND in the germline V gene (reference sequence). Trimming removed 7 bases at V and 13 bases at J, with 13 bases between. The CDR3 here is CASIQGRGLFF. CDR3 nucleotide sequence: TGTGCCAGTATCCAGGGGCGCGGACTGTTTTTT.

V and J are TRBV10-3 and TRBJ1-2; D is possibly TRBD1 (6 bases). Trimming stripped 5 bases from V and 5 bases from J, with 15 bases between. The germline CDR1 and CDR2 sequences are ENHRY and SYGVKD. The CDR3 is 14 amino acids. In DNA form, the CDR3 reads TGTGCCATCAGTTATCCGGGACACGGTTATGGCTACACCTTC. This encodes CAISYPGHGYGYTF.